The source of this T cell receptor (beta chain) is a study of T-cell memory formation after mild COVID-19. Background on the study: TCR clusters were mostly donor specific.

The V and J ends lost 1 base and 0 bases respectively, with 1 base between them. CDR1 and CDR2 from the germline V gene are GTSNPN and SVGIG (reference sequence). The CDR3 loop spans 13 amino acids. The TCR alpha and TCR beta cDNA libraries, bearing sample barcodes and UMIs, were generated by 5'RACE using constant-segment primers. TCRdb reprocessed the 5' RACE reads with MiXCR, giving one entry per CDR3 protein. This table has under 450,000 distinct CDR3 sequences, approximately 14% appearing once. The sequencing sample was made of PBMCs or a T cell subset sorted from them (not recorded which). V and J are TRBV30 and TRBJ1-6; no reliable D call. This receptor was taken from a man in his late teens or twenties who had mild COVID-19 (a few samples of this study predate the infection). Cell type and time point are not known. The chain's CDR3 is CAWSGSYNSPLHF. CDR3 bases: TGTGCCTGGAGTGGCTCCTATAATTCACCCCTCCACTTT.